This TCR beta chain was captured by sequencing in a study of cytomegalovirus exposure and HLA in healthy donors (TCRdb year 2017). Study-level background: An earlier analysis of 587 of the donors reported approximately 280 Gb of sequence data and roughly 120 million unique TCR beta sequences obtained from approximately 180 million T cells. To study patterns of TCR occurrence, a later analysis re-analyzed previously published TCR beta repertoires from 666 donors and added high-resolution HLA genotyping. In addition to the first cohort of approximately 650 subjects, a separate validation cohort of 130 or so different subjects was used. Among almost 400 genotyped donors of the cohort, an average of 235,054 unique TCR beta nucleotide sequences were sequenced per donor, around 18% of them non-productive. A later genetic analysis took genome-wide SNP genotypes for about 65% of the 666 donors and used that subset as a discovery cohort. The number of donors typed differed by locus, with roughly 629-640 for A, B, C, DRB1 and DQB1, 522 for DQA1, over 600 for DPA1, and over 400 for DPB1. Every discovery cohort repertoire had been produced on one sequencing platform. An early release covering roughly 600 HLA-typed donors comprised about 300 gigabases of sequencing data and 85 million or so unique TCR sequences. The later analysis used no new phenotypic data to find candidate immune exposures, relying instead on TCR beta sequences and their occurrence across donors. The genetic ancestry cluster associated with self-reported Caucasian donors included 65% to 90% of the roughly 400 genotyped donors. Five DR-DQ haplotypes were handled as single units for association and clustering because linkage in the cohort was strong. HLA typing included class I and class II loci at four-digit resolution. Alongside the repertoire data, information on donor age, sex, ethnicity and CMV serostatus was compiled. The study was designed to test whether signatures of past pathogen exposure could be identified by cataloging public T cell receptors. The study profiled the T cell repertoires of 550 to 700 subjects by immunosequencing and related them to cytomegalovirus serostatus. High-throughput TCR immunosequencing, statistical association of individual TCRs with disease status, and machine learning were combined to predict cytomegalovirus infection status. In an earlier analysis of 550 to 700 of the donors, high-throughput TCR beta sequencing was used to judge whether each TCR beta V gene segment behaved as functional or pseudogenic. Broad study findings and their caveats: In a later genetic analysis, a missense DCLRE1C variant was associated with V-gene and J-gene trimming of TCR beta chains, and the association was replicated in an independent cohort. An earlier analysis of 587 of the donors showed that most TCR beta V segments appeared in productive rearrangements either about 90% or about 30% of the time, which broadly matched IMGT annotations. A later analysis found that HLA-associated TCR beta chains were more clonally expanded and had lower generation probabilities than equally common non-associated chains. The classifier was reported to diagnose cytomegalovirus status with high specificity and sensitivity in both the original and validation cohorts. Because HLA typing was unavailable for some donors at each locus, only the typed subset was used in association tests. When HLA alleles, especially DR and DQ, strongly co-occurred, TCR associations were difficult to assign to individual alleles. Across donors, most TCR sequences were observed very rarely, whereas some public TCRs were present in many individuals. The sequencing pipeline was judged likely to have produced a cluster of highly shared sequence variants as a technical artifact. About 15 rarely observed V segments, including chromosome 9 orphons, were excluded from the earlier analysis of some 590 of the donors because counts were too low. Linkage disequilibrium might explain the correlated functional status among segregating V segments, but an unknown experimental factor could not be excluded. This cohort had only TCR beta chains sequenced, and the lack of alpha or paired-chain data limited which features could be detected. Sequencing depth was assumed to be roughly uniform across donors in the presence/absence analyses, though that assumption may not hold. In vitro tests confirmed that three of the cytomegalovirus-associated TCR beta chains recognize cytomegalovirus antigens. The study listed 150 to 200 TCR beta chains as associated with cytomegalovirus. According to a later analysis, most CMV-associated TCR beta chains appeared to be HLA-restricted, and the HLA associations seemed to be driven largely by CMV exposure. Immune exposure information for the cohort was limited to CMV serostatus. The authors suggested that the approach could potentially be generalized to other disease states and immunological phenotypes. A further reported finding was that TCR beta sequences accurately predicted the HLA-A and HLA-B alleles for most subjects in the first cohort. At a false discovery rate of 0.05, a later analysis linked approximately 18,000 TCR beta sequences to specific HLA alleles. According to a later analysis, TCR association rates differed among HLA loci, with DRB1 alleles showing the most associated TCRs and HLA-C alleles showing the fewest. Several of the top co-occurrence clusters appeared to be linked to parvovirus B19, influenza, CMV and Epstein-Barr virus, according to a later analysis. Compared with the 666-donor mean, donors in an Asian-associated ancestry cluster had fewer N-insertions in productive TCRs, according to a later genetic analysis.

Libraries were constructed by the immunoSEQ multiplex PCR assay. For the multiplex PCR, a mixture combining 60 forward primers for TCR Vbeta segments and 13 reverse primers for TCR Jbeta segments was used. Amplification of the CDR3 region of rearranged TCR beta genes was performed with a multiplex PCR assay on genomic DNA. The amplified TCR beta libraries were sequenced on the Illumina HiSeq System as 87-base-pair reads. On the authors' methods: A later analysis tallied around 82 million unique TCR beta chains across the approximately 670 repertoires, and about 12 million of those chains were shared by two or more donors. A nearest-neighbor algorithm error-corrected the raw reads and collapsed the reads into unique sequences, merging closely related sequences to remove PCR and sequencing errors. To assign V, D and J gene segments, CDR3 sequences were aligned to IMGT reference sequences. Each retained sequence needed at least a six-nucleotide match to both a V gene segment and a J gene segment. Rearrangements were called productive when the CDR3 lacked stop codons and stayed in frame with V and J; all others were non-productive. CDR3 was defined according to IMGT convention as the region running from the second conserved V-encoded cysteine to the conserved J-encoded phenylalanine. Sequences without an unambiguous match to a single V gene segment were excluded from the earlier analysis of over 500 of the donors. In an earlier analysis of approximately 500 of the donors, a V segment was called functional when productive rearrangements were above 56.7%, and segregating when the standard deviation between donors exceeded 5%. A statistical classification framework was built for diagnosing cytomegalovirus status from the catalog of TCR beta chain sequences. V and J gene assignment, in a later analysis, came from comparing TCR nucleotide sequences with IMGT/GENE-DB human TR gene sequences. The TCRdist pipeline was used in a later analysis to assign CDR3 sequences and most-parsimonious VDJ recombination scenarios. A later analysis defined each TCR beta chain by its CDR3 amino acid sequence plus V-gene family, and excluded reads lacking a unique V-gene family. To address suspected cross-contamination and a sequencing artifact, a later analysis removed roughly 580 highly shared, low-generation-probability nucleotide sequences. In a later analysis, a clonal expansion index was calculated for each public chain from normalized within-repertoire ranks of inferred template counts. Generation probabilities in a later analysis came from a VDJ recombination model fitted to out-of-frame rearrangements, and those results were checked against IGoR. In a later analysis, hypergeometric tests were used to score TCR-TCR, TCR-HLA and TCR-CMV co-occurrence, with a repertoire-size bias correction applied to TCR pairs. A later analysis estimated false discovery rates by permuting HLA or CMV assignments 20 times. In a later analysis, co-occurring TCRs were grouped using DBSCAN, with TCRdist sequence similarity added in when clustering inside HLA-allele-positive subsets. Co-occurrence clustering excluded repertoires with fewer than 30,000 or more than 120,000 public chains, plus five with anomalous nucleotide sharing. TCRdb took over this immuneACCESS table, retaining in-frame rearrangements with V and J assigned. Such tables are incomplete; in checked studies, under half of the missing clones stem from an unresolved V gene, and the remainder is unexplained. The DNA was the basis for D and trimming; V, J and clone size are from that table. The sample table holds roughly 150,000 clones, of which just under 80% were seen once. Of the sample, approximately 1.2% falls within the top ten clones.

This clone was found once. Its antigen is still unknown. The sample holds no much larger clone one base away, and base qualities are not on file. The cohort was made up of roughly 670 healthy bone marrow donors. At the time of sampling, every cohort member was nominally healthy, though immune exposures that went unrecorded were likely present. The donor tested CMV seronegative, placing the donor among the 300 to 400 seronegative members of the cohort. Each donor provided a peripheral blood sample, and peripheral blood mononuclear cells were used for TCR beta sequencing. The Qiagen DNeasy Blood Extraction Kit was used to extract genomic DNA from the blood cell samples. The origin of this receptor is a man aged 25 to 40 in good health and CMV-seronegative. Sequences were obtained from PBMCs.

The CDR3 protein sequence reads: CASSLRGRSQEKLFF. The DNA sequence is as follows: TGTGCCAGCAGTTTAAGGGGGCGGTCTCAGGAAAAACTGTTTTTT. The rearrangement combines TRBV7-9 with TRBJ1-4; TRBD1 lines up with 7 middle nucleotides. The CDR3 starts with the cysteine, ends with the phenylalanine, and has 15 residues. Only the CDR3 region is kept as DNA, spanning 45 bases read in frame from base 1. V lost 6 bases and J lost 8 bases, and the count of bases not matched to a germline gene is 12. The germline V gene (reference sequence) specifies SEHNR as CDR1 and FQNEAQ as CDR2.